This T cell receptor beta chain is drawn from a study of human T cells and chemical hapten exposure. V gave up 5 bases and J gave up 9 bases, with 11 bases separating them. The CDR3 covers 12 residues. The germline gives CDR1 DFQATT, CDR2 SNEGSKA (reference sequence). In its sample, this clonotype was seen many times. Specified time point: patch test 1, 2 weeks after DPC sensitization. Indicated treatment: therapeutic diphenylcyclopropenone sensitization with weekly scalp DPC. In every case, blood was obtained before the patch test was applied. TCRdb used MiXCR to reprocess the RACE reads, holding one entry per CDR3 protein. The sample holds 380,000 or so distinct CDR3 sequences, approximately 5% seen once.

The J gene is TRBJ1-6, the V gene TRBV20-1; D remains unclear. The receptor was isolated from a woman between 45 and 60 years old with alopecia areata. Some clones in this sample may be carry-over from other donors' samples. Material: whole blood, obtained in connection with sensitization to the hapten diphenylcyclopropenone (DPC). The CDR3 DNA is TGCAGTGCTCTTCCCTTCGGTTCACCCCTCCACTTT. Residues: CSALPFGSPLHF.